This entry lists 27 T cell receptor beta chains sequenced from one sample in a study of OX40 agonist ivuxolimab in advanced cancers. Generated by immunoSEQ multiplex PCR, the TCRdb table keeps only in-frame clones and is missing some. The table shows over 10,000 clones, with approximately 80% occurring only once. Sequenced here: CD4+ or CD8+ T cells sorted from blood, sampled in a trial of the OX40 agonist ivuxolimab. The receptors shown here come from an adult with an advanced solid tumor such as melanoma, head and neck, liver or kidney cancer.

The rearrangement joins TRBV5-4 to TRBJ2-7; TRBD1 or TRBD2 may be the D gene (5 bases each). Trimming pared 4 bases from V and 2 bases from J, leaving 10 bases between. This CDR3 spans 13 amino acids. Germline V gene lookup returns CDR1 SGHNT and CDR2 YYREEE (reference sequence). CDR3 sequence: CASSGGNPYEQYF. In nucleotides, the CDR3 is TGTGCCAGCAGCGGGGGAAACCCCTACGAGCAGTACTTC. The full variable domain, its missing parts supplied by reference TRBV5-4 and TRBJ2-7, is ETGVTQSPTHLIKTRGQQVTLRCSSQSGHNTVSWYQQALGQGPQFIFQYYREEENGRGNFPPRFSGLQFPNYSSELNVNALELDDSALYLCASSGGNPYEQYFGPGTRLTVT.

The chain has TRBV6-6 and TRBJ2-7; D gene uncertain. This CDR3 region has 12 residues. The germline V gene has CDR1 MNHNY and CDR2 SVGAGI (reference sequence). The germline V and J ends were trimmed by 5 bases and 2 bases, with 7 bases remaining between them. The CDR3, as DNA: TGTGCCAGCAGTGGCGCTACCTACGAGCAGTACTTC. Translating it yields CASSGATYEQYF.

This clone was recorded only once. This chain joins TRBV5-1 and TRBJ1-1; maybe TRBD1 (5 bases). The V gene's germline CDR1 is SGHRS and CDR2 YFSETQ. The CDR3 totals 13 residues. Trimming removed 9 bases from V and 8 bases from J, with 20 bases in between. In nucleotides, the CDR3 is TGCGCCACCCGCTTGGGGGTAGGAGGCGAAGCTTTCTTT. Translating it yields CATRLGVGGEAFF. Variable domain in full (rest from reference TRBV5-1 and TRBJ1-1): KAGVTQTPRYLIKTRGQQVTLSCSPISGHRSVSWYQQTPGQGLQFLFEYFSETQRNKGNFPGRFSGRQFSNSRSEMNVSTLELGDSALYLCATRLGVGGEAFFGQGTRLTVV.

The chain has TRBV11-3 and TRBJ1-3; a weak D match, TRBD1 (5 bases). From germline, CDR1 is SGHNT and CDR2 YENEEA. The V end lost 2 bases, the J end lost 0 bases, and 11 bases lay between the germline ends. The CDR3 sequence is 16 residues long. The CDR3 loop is CASSLPRDGSGNTIYF. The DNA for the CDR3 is TGTGCCAGCAGCTTACCCCGGGACGGCTCTGGAAACACCATATATTTT.

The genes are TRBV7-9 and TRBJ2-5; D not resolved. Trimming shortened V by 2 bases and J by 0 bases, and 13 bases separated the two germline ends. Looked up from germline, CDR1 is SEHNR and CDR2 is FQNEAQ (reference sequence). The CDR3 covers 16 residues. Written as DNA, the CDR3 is TGTGCCAGCAGCTTAAAAGGCAGGTTAAACCAAGAGACCCAGTACTTC. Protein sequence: CASSLKGRLNQETQYF.

CDR3 in amino acids: CASSMAGASYEQYF. CDR3 in DNA: TGTGCCAGTAGTATGGCCGGGGCCTCCTACGAGCAGTACTTC. V gene TRBV19 combines with J gene TRBJ2-7; tentatively, D is TRBD1 or TRBD2 (5 bases each). In germline, CDR1 is LNHDA, CDR2 SQIVND (reference sequence). The ends were cut back, 3 bases at V and 0 bases at J, with 9 bases in the middle. CDR3 length: 14 residues.

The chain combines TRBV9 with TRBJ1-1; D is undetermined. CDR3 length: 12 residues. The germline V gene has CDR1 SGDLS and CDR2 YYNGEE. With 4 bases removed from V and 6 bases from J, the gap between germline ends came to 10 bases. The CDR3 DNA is TGTGCCAGCAGCACATTTGGATCTGAAGCTTTCTTT. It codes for CASSTFGSEAFF.

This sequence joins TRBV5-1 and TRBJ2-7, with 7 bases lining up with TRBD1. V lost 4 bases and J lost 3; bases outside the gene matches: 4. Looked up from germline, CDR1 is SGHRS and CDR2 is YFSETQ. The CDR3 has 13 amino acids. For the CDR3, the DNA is TGCGCCAGCAGCCAGGGGACAGACTACGAGCAGTACTTC. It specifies CASSQGTDYEQYF.

DNA for the CDR3: TGTGCCAGCGCGCCGGGACAGGGGAGATTCTACGAGCAGTACTTC. This gives the protein CASAPGQGRFYEQYF. The gene calls are TRBV6-1 and TRBJ2-7; 10 bases align to TRBD1. V gave up 8 bases and J gave up 3 bases; unmatched junction bases: 10. Germline V gene data show CDR1 as MNHNS and CDR2 as SASEGT. The CDR3 consists of 15 residues.

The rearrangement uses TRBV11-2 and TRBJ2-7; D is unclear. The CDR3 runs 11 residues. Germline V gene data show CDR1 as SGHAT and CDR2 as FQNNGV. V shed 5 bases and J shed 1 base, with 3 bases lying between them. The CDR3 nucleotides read TGTGCCAGCAGCACGTCCTACGAGCAGTACTTC. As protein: CASSTSYEQYF.

The CDR3 region is CASSPQQGSTSYNEQFF. DNA of the CDR3: TGTGCCAGCAGCCCGCAACAGGGCTCTACCTCCTACAATGAGCAGTTCTTC. The V call is TRBV7-2, the J call TRBJ2-1; D might be TRBD1 (6 bases). CDR3 length: 17 amino acids. Germline CDR1 and CDR2: SGHTA and FQGNSA. Trimming removed 5 bases from V and 0 bases from J, with 17 bases in between.

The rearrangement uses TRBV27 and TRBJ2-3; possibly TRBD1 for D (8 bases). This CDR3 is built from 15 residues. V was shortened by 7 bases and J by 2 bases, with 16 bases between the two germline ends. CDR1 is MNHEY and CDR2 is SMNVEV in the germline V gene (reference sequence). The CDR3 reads CASTTGGADTDTQYF. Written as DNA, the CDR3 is TGTGCCAGCACCACAGGGGGGGCTGACACAGATACGCAGTATTTT.

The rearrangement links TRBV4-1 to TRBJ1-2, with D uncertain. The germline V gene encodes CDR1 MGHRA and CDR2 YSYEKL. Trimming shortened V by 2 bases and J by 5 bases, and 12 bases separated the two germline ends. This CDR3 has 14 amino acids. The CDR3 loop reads CASSQLPGEYGYTF. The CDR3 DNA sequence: TGCGCCAGCAGCCAACTACCCGGGGAGTATGGCTACACCTTC.

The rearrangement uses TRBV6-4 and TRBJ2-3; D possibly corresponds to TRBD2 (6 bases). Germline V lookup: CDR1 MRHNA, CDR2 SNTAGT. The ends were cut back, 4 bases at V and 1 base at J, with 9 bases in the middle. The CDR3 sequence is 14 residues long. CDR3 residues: CASSVASGTDTQYF. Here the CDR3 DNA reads TGTGCCAGCAGTGTGGCTAGCGGCACAGATACGCAGTATTTT.

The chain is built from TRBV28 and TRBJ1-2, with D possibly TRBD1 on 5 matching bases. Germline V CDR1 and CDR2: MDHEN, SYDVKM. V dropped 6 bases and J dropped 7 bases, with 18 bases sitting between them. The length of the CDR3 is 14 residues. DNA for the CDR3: TGTGCCAGCAGCCCTGTCTCCGGGACGTCTGGCTACACCTTC. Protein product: CASSPVSGTSGYTF.

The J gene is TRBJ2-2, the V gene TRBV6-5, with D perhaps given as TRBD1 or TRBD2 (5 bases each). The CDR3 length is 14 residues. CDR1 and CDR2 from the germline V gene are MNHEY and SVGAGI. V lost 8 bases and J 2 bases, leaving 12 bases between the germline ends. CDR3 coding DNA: TGTGCCAGCTTTGGGGGAATCAACACCGGGGAGCTGTTTTTT. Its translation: CASFGGINTGELFF.

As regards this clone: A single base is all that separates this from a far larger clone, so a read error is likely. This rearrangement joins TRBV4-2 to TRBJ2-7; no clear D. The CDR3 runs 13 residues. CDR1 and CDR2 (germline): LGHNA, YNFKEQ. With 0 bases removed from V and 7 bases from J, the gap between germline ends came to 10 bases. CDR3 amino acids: CASSQDMGWEQYF. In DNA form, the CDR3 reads TGTGCCAGCAGCCAAGATATGGGCTGGGAGCAGTACTTC.

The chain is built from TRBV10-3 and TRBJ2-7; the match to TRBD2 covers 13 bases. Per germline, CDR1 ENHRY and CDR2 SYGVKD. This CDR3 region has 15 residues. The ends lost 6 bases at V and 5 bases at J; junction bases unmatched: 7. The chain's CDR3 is CAIRGTSGKGDEQYF. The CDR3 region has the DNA TGTGCCATCAGGGGGACTAGCGGGAAAGGAGACGAGCAGTACTTC.

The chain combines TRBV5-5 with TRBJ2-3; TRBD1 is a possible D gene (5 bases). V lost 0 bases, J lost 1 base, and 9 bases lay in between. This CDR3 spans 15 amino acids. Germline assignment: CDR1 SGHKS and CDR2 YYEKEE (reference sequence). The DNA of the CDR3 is TGTGCCAGCAGCTTGGTTGGCAGGGGCACAGATACGCAGTATTTT. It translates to CASSLVGRGTDTQYF.

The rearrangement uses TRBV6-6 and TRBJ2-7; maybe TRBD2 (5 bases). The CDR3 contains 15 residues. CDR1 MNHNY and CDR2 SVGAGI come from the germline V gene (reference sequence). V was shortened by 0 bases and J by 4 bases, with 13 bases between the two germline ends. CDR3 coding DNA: TGTGCCAGCAGTTACTCGGACTCGGGCAGTTACGAGCAGTACTTC. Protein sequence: CASSYSDSGSYEQYF.

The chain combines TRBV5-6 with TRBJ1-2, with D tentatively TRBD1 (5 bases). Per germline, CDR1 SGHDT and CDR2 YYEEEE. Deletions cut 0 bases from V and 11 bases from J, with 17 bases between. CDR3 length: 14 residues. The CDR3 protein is CASSLETGDDEYTF. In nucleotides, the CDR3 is TGTGCCAGCAGCTTGGAAACCGGGGACGACGAGTACACCTTC. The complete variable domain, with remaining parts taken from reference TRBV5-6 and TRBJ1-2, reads DAGVTQSPTHLIKTRGQQVTLRCSPKSGHDTVSWYQQALGQGPQFIFQYYEEEERQRGNFPDRFSGHQFPNYSSELNVNALLLGDSALYLCASSLETGDDEYTFGSGTRLTVV.

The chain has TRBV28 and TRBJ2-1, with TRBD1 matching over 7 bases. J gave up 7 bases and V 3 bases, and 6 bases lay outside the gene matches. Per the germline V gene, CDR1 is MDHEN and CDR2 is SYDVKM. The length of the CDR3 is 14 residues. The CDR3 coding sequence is TGTGCCAGCAGTTTGAAACAGGGGCGGAATGAGCAGTTCTTC. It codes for CASSLKQGRNEQFF. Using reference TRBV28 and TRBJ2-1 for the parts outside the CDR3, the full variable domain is DVKVTQSSRYLVKRTGEKVFLECVQDMDHENMFWYRQDPGLGLRLIYFSYDVKMKEKGDIPEGYSVSREKKERFSLILESASTNQTSMYLCASSLKQGRNEQFFGPGTRLTVL.

The CDR3 protein is CASSKGLPYNEQFF. The CDR3 DNA reads TGTGCCAGCAGCAAGGGACTACCATACAATGAGCAGTTCTTC. V gene TRBV13 combines with J gene TRBJ2-1, with 7 bases aligning to TRBD2. The CDR3 runs to 14 residues. Unmatched junction bases numbered 5, after V lost 5 bases and J lost 4 bases. The germline V gene has CDR1 PRHDT and CDR2 FYEKMQ (reference sequence).

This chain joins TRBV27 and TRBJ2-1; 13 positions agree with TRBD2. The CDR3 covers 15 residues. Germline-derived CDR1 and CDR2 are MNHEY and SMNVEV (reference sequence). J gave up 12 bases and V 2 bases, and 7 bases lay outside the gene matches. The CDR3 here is CASSLRTSGSYGQFF. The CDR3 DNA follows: TGTGCCAGCAGTTTAAGGACTAGCGGGAGCTATGGGCAGTTCTTC.

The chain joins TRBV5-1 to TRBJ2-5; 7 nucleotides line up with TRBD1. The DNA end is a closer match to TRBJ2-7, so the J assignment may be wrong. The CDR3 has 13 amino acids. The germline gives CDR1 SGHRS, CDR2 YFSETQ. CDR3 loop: CASSQGTDYEQYF. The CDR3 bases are TGCGCCAGCAGCCAGGGGACAGACTACGAGCAGTACTTC.

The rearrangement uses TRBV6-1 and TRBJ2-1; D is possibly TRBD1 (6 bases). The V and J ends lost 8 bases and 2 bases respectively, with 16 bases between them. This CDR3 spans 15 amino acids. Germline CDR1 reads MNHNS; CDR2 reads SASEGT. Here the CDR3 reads CASLRSQGAYNEQFF. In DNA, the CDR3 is TGTGCCAGCCTAAGGTCACAGGGAGCCTACAATGAGCAGTTCTTC.

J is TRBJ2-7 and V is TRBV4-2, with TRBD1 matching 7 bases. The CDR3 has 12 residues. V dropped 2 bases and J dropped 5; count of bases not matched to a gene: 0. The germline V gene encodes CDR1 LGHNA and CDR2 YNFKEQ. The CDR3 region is CASSQQGDEQYF. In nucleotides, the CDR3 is TGTGCCAGCAGCCAACAGGGGGACGAGCAGTACTTC.